This T cell receptor beta chain emerged from a study of blood T cell repertoires in COVID-19. The wider study: Samples taken during acute and convalescent COVID-19 were collected in the United States, Italy and Spain. T cells, B-cell-depleted T cells, or PBMCs provided the cDNA or gDNA that served as material.

Per the authors' pipeline: The authors estimated nucleated cell counts from reference gene primer amplification. The table came from immunoSEQ multiplex PCR; TCRdb's copy has only in-frame clones and leaves some out. V and J calls and clone size follow that table, whereas D and trimming were derived from the DNA. The data hold around 700,000 clones, with 85% to 90% observed a single time. This sequence was found in a woman between 18 and 29 years old with acute or convalescent COVID-19. Sequenced input: peripheral blood.

The CDR3 DNA reads as TGTGCCAGCAGACCCGACAGGGGCACTGAAGCTTTCTTT. This gives the protein CASRPDRGTEAFF. J is TRBJ1-1 and V is TRBV13; 8 nucleotides match TRBD1. CDR1 PRHDT and CDR2 FYEKMQ come from the germline V gene (reference sequence). The J segment lost 4 bases and the V segment lost 6 bases, leaving 4 bases of the junction unmatched. The CDR3 runs 13 residues.